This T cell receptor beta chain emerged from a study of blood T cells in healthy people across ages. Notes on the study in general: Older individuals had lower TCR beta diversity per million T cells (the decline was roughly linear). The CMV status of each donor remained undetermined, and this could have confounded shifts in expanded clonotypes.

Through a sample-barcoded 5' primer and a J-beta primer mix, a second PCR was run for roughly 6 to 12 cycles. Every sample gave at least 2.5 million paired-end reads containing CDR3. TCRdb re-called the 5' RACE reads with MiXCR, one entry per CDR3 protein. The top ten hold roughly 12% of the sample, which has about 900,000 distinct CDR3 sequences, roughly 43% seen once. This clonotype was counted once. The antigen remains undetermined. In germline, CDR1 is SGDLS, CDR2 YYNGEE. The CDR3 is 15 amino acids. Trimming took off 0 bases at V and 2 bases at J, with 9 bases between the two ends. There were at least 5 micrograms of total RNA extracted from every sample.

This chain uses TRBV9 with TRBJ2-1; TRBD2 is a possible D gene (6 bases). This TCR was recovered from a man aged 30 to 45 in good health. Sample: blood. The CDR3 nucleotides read TGTGCCAGCAGCGTAGATAGCGGAACCTACAATGAGCAGTTCTTC. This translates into CASSVDSGTYNEQFF.